The next 13 T cell receptor beta chains were all read from a single sample in a study of cytomegalovirus exposure and HLA in healthy donors. This PCR relied on a set of 60 Vbeta primers and 13 Jbeta primers. Assay: immunoSEQ multiplex PCR; the TCRdb copy retains only in-frame clones and omits some. Among around 120,000 clones listed, around 10% were seen once. Specimen: PBMCs. These receptors came from a young man in good health and CMV-seronegative.

V usage is TRBV28 and J usage is TRBJ1-3; D is unresolved. V dropped 5 bases and J dropped 2 bases, with 4 bases sitting between them. This CDR3 is built from 12 residues. Germline assignment: CDR1 MDHEN and CDR2 SYDVKM. The CDR3 DNA is TGTGCCAGCAGTGCGGCTGGAAACACCATATATTTT. Its translation: CASSAAGNTIYF.

The chain links TRBV5-4 to TRBJ2-7; tentatively, D is TRBD1 (7 bases). The CDR3 totals 15 residues. Germline V gene lookup returns CDR1 SGHNT and CDR2 YYREEE (reference sequence). The ends were cut back, 2 bases at V and 7 bases at J, with 19 bases in the middle. The CDR3 protein is CASSFGGAGGSEQYF. Written as DNA, the CDR3 is TGTGCCAGCAGCTTTGGAGGGGCAGGGGGTAGTGAGCAGTACTTC.

There are a few counts of this clone. V and J are TRBV30 and TRBJ1-6, with TRBD1 matching 11 bases. The V segment lost 4 bases and the J segment 7 bases; nucleotides outside the gene matches: 6. Looked up from germline, CDR1 is GTSNPN and CDR2 is SVGIG (reference sequence). The CDR3 totals 15 residues. CDR3 residues: CAWMGQGVGNSPLHF. The DNA of the CDR3 is TGTGCCTGGATGGGACAGGGGGTTGGGAATTCACCCCTCCACTTT.

The V call is TRBV15, the J call TRBJ2-5, with 8 positions matching TRBD2. Germline V gene data show CDR1 as LNHNV and CDR2 as YYDKDF (reference sequence). Unmatched junction bases numbered 13, after V lost 0 bases and J lost 4 bases. This CDR3 region has 18 residues. CDR3 in DNA: TGTGCCACCAGCAGAGATTTGCCGGACTGGGCGGGGGGAGAGACCCAGTACTTC. Residues: CATSRDLPDWAGGETQYF.

This sequence joins TRBV27 and TRBJ1-6, with 7 positions matching TRBD1. V shed 5 bases, J shed 10 bases, and the junction held 11 bases outside the gene matches. Per the germline V gene, CDR1 is MNHEY and CDR2 is SMNVEV (reference sequence). This CDR3 is built from 15 residues. CDR3 sequence reads: CASSTNTGVGSPLHF. For the CDR3, the DNA is TGTGCCAGCAGTACCAATACAGGGGTCGGATCACCCCTCCACTTT.

This chain joins TRBV29-1 and TRBJ2-7; 7 bases match TRBD1. Germline V CDR1 and CDR2: SQVTM, ANQGSEA. The CDR3 consists of 14 residues. The V segment lost 6 bases and the J segment 4 bases; nucleotides outside the gene matches: 12. CDR3 loop: CSVGFRDRPYEQYF. The CDR3 DNA sequence: TGCAGCGTCGGTTTCCGGGACAGACCTTACGAGCAGTACTTC.

The rearrangement joins TRBV28 to TRBJ2-2; 7 bases match TRBD2. The CDR3 is 16 amino acids. V dropped 0 bases and J dropped 4; count of bases not matched to a gene: 5. Per germline, CDR1 MDHEN and CDR2 SYDVKM. The CDR3 DNA follows: TGTGCCAGCAGTTTATGGGAACTAGCGTCCACCGGGGAGCTGTTTTTT. Amino acid sequence: CASSLWELASTGELFF.

To note about this clone: The CDR3 ends on some other residue instead of the conserved phenylalanine or tryptophan, so this is likely a read error. No DNA is shown, since the ends of the CDR3 on it are uncertain; the CDR3 is the one TCRdb lists. V is TRBV6-1 and J is TRBJ2-3; the DNA was not used to check the table's D call, TRBD2. The CDR3 has 15 amino acids, counting both end residues. The germline gives CDR1 MNHNS, CDR2 SASEGT. CDR3 residues: CASSEASGGADTKYL.

This clone was seen more than once but under ten times. The gene calls are TRBV5-5 and TRBJ2-1; 14 positions match TRBD2. Per germline, CDR1 SGHKS and CDR2 YYEKEE (reference sequence). V lost 4 bases to trimming and J lost 9 bases; unmatched junction nucleotides: 6. The CDR3 loop spans 15 amino acids. CDR3 coding DNA: TGTGCCAGCAGCCTGACTAGCGGGAGGGCGGTTGAGCAGTTCTTC. Translated, it gives CASSLTSGRAVEQFF.

The genes are TRBV19 and TRBJ2-7; 7 nucleotides match TRBD1. Trimming cost V 6 bases and J 1 base; bases outside gene matches: 6. Looked up from germline, CDR1 is LNHDA and CDR2 is SQIVND (reference sequence). The CDR3 contains 14 residues. CDR3 sequence (DNA): TGTGCCAGTAGCTATGACAGGGAATCCTACGAGCAGTACTTC. Amino acid sequence: CASSYDRESYEQYF.

This clone turned up a few times. The V gene is TRBV1, the J gene TRBJ2-7; the table names TRBD1, a call not compared with the DNA. TRBV1 is marked as a pseudogene. The CDR3 consists of 16 residues. CDR3 amino acids: CTSSLSGQGLSYEQYF. The CDR3 nucleotides read TGCACCAGCAGCCTTTCCGGACAGGGGCTATCCTACGAGCAGTACTTC.

The table lists this clone with a few counts. V is TRBV6-1 and J is TRBJ1-5; D is uncertain. Germline CDR1 MNHNS, CDR2 SASEGT. CDR3 length: 14 amino acids. V dropped 2 bases and J dropped 4 bases, with 9 bases sitting between them. The CDR3 DNA is TGTGCCAGCAGTGAAAGGCAGGCGAATCAGCCCCAGCATTTT. This encodes CASSERQANQPQHF.

V and J are TRBV7-9 and TRBJ2-1; 9 bases align to TRBD2. Unmatched junction bases numbered 8, after V lost 3 bases and J lost 5 bases. Germline CDR1 and CDR2: SEHNR and FQNEAQ (reference sequence). The length of the CDR3 is 16 residues. Written as DNA, the CDR3 is TGTGCCAGCAGCTTTAGCGGGAGCAGGATTAACAATGAGCAGTTCTTC. Its protein is CASSFSGSRINNEQFF.